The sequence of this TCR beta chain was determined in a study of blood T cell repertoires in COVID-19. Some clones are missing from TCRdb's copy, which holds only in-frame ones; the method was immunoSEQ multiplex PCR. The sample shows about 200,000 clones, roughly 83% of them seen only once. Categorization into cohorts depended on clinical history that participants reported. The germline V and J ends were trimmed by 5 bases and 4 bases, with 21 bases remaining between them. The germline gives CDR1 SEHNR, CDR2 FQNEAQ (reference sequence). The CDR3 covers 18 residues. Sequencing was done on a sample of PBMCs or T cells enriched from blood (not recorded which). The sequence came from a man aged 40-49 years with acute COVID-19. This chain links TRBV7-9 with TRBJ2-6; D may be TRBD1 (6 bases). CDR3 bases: TGTGCCAGCAGCCCTAAGGCAGGGGACGGGTCCGGGGCCAACGTCCTGACTTTC. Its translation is CASSPKAGDGSGANVLTF.